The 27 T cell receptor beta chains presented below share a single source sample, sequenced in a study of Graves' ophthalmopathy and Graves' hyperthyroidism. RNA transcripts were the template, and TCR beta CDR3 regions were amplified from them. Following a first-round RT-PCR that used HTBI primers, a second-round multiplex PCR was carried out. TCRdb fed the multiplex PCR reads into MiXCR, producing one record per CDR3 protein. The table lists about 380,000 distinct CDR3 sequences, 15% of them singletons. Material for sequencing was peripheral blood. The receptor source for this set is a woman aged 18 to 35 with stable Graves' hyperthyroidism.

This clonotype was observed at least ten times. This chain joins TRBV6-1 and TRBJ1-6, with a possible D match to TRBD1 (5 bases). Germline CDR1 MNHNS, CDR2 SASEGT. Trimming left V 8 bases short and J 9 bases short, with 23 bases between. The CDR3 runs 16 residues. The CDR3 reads CASAVAGRQGSSPLHF. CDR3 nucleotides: TGTGCCAGCGCCGTCGCGGGGCGCCAGGGTAGTTCACCCCTCCACTTT.

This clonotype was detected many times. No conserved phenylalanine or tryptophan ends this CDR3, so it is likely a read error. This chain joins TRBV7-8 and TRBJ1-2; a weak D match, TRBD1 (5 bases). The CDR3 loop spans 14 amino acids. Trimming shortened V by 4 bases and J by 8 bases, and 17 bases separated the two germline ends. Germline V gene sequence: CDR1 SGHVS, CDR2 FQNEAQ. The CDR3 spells CASSSRLRKGGYTL. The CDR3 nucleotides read TGTGCCAGCAGCTCCCGGCTGCGTAAGGGGGGCTACACCCTC.

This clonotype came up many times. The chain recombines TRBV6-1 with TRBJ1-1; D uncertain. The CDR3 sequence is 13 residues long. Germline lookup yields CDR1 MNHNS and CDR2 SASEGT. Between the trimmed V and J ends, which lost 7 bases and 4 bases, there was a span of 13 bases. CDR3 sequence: CASKEPGGTEAFF. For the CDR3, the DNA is TGTGCCAGCAAGGAGCCAGGCGGCACTGAAGCTTTCTTT.

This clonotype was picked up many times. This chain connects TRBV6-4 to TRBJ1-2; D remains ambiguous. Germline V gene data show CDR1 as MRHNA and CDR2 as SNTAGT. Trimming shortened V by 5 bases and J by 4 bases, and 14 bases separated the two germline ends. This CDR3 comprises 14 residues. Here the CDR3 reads CASSNSLLLYGYTF. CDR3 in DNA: TGTGCCAGCAGTAACAGCCTCCTCCTCTATGGCTACACCTTC.

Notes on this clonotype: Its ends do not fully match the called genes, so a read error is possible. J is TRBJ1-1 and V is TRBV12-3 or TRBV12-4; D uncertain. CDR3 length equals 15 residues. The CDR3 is CASSSPPCPRTEACF. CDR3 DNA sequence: TGTGCCAGCAGTTCCCCCCCGTGTCCGCGGACTGAAGCTTGCTTT.

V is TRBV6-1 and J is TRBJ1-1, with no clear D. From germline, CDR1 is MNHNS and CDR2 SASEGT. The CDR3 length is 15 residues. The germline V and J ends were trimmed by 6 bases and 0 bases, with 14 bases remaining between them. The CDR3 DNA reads TGTGCCAGCAGGGGTTCCGACCGCATGAACACTGAAGCTTTCTTT. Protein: CASRGSDRMNTEAFF.

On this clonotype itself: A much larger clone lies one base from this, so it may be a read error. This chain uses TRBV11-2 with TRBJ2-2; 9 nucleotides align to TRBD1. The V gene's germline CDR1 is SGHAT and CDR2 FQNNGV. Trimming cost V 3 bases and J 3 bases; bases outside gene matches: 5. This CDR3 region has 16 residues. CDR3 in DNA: TGTGCCAGCAGCTTGGGACAGGGCCTCGACACCGGGGAGCTGTTTTTT. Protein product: CASSLGQGLDTGELFF.

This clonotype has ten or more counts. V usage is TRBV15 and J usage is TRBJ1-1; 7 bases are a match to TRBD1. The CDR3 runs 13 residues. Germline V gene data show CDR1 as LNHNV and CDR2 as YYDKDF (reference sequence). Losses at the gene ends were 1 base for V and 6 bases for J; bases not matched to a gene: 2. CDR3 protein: CATSRVTGSEAFF. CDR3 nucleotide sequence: TGTGCCACCAGCAGAGTGACAGGGTCTGAAGCTTTCTTT.

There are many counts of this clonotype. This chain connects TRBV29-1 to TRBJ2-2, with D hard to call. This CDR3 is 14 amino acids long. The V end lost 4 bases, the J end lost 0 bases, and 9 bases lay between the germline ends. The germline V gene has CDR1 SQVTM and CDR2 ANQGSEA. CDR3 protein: CSVVGVANTGELFF. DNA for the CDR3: TGCAGCGTTGTGGGTGTGGCGAACACCGGGGAGCTGTTTTTT.

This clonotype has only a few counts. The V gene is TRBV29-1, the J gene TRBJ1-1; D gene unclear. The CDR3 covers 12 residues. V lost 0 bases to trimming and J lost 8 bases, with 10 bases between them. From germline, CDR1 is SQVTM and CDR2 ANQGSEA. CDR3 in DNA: TGCAGCGTTGAAGAACAGTCAAAGGAAGCTTTCTTT. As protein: CSVEEQSKEAFF.

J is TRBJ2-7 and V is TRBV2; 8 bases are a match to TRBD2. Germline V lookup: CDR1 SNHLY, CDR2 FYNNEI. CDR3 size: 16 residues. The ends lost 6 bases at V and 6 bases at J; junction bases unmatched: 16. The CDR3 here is CASSDSPGGNGGEQYF. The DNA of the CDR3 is TGTGCCAGCAGCGATAGCCCGGGGGGGAACGGGGGCGAGCAGTACTTC.

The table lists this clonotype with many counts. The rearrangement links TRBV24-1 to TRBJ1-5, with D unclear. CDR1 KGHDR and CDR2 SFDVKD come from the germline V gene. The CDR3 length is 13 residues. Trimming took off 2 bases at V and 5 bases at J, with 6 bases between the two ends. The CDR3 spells CATSDSIHQPQHF. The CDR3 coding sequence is TGTGCCACCAGTGATTCTATTCATCAGCCCCAGCATTTT.

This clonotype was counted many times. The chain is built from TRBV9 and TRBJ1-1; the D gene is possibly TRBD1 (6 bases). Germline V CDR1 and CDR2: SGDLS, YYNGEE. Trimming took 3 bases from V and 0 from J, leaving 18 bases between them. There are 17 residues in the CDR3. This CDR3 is CASSAQQGTYMNTEAFF. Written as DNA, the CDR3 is TGTGCCAGCAGCGCTCAACAGGGAACATACATGAACACTGAAGCTTTCTTT.

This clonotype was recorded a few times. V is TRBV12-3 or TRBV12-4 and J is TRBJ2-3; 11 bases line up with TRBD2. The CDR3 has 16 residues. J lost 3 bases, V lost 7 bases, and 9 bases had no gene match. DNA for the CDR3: TGTGCCAGCACCGACGGTAGCGGGGGGGGAACAGATACGCAGTATTTT. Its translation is CASTDGSGGGTDTQYF.

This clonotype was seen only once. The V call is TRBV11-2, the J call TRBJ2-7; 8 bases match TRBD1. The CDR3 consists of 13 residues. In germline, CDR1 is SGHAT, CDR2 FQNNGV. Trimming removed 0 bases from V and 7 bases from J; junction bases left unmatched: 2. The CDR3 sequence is CASSLDRDREQYF. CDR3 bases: TGTGCCAGCAGCTTAGATCGGGACAGGGAGCAGTACTTC.

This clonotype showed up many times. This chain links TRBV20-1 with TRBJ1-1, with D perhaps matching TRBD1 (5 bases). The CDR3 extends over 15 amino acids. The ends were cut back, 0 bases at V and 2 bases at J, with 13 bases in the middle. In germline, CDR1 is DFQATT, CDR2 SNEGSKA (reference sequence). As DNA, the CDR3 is TGCAGTGCTAGAGACCAGGGACGGAGCAACACTGAAGCTTTCTTT. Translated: CSARDQGRSNTEAFF.

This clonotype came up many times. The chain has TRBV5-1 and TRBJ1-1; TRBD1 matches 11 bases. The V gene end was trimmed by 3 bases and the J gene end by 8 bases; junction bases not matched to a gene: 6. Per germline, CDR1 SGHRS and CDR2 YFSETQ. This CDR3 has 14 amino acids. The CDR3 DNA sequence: TGCGCCAGCAGCTCCCAAGGACAGGGGGCGGAAGCTTTCTTT. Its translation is CASSSQGQGAEAFF. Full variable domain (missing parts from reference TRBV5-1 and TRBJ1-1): KAGVTQTPRYLIKTRGQQVTLSCSPISGHRSVSWYQQTPGQGLQFLFEYFSETQRNKGNFPGRFSGRQFSNSRSEMNVSTLELGDSALYLCASSSQGQGAEAFFGQGTRLTVV.

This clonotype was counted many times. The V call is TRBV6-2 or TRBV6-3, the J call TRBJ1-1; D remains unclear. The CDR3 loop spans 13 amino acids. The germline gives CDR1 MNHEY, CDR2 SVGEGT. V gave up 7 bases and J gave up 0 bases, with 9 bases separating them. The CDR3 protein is CASTPWVNTEAFF. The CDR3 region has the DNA TGTGCCAGCACCCCCTGGGTGAACACTGAAGCTTTCTTT.

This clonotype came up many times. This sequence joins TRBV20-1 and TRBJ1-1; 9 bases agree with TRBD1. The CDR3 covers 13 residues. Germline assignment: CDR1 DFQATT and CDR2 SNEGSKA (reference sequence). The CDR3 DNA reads TGCAGGGGACAGGGTCTTAGGAACACTGAAGCTTTCTTT. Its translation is CRGQGLRNTEAFF.

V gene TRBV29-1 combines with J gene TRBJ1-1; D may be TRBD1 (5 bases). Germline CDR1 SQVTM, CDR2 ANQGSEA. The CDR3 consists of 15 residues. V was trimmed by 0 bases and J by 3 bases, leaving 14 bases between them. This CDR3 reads CSVEDYAGSYTEAFF. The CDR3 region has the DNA TGCAGCGTTGAAGATTACGCAGGGAGTTACACTGAAGCTTTCTTT.

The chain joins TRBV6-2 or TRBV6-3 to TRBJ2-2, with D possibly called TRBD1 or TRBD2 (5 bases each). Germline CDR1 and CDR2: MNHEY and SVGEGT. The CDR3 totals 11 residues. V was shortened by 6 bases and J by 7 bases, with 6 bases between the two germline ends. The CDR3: CASRGRGELFF. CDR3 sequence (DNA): TGTGCCAGCAGGGGACGCGGGGAGCTGTTTTTT.

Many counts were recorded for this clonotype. CDR3 residues: CASTPTGGNEQYF. The CDR3 DNA sequence: TGTGCCAGTACTCCAACAGGGGGCAACGAGCAGTACTTC. V usage is TRBV19 and J usage is TRBJ2-7, with 9 bases matching TRBD1. CDR3 size: 13 residues. Germline V gene data show CDR1 as LNHDA and CDR2 as SQIVND (reference sequence). V lost 7 bases and J lost 5; bases outside the gene matches: 6. Drawing the rest from reference TRBV19 and TRBJ2-7, the complete variable domain is DGGITQSPKYLFRKEGQNVTLSCEQNLNHDAMYWYRQDPGQGLRLIYYSQIVNDFQKGDIAEGYSVSREKKESFPLTVTSAQKNPTAFYLCASTPTGGNEQYFGPGTRLTVT.

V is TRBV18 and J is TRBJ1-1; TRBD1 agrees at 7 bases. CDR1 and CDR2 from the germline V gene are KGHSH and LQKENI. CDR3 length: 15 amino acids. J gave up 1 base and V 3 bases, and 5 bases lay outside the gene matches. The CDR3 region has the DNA TGTGCCAGCTCACCTGGGACAGCGAGGAACACTGAAGCTTTCTTT. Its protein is CASSPGTARNTEAFF.

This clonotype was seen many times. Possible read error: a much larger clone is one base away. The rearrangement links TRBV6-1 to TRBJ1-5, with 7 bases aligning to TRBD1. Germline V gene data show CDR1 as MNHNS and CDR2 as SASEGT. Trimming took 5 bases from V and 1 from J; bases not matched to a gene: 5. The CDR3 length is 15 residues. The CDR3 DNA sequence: TGTGCCAGCAGTAGACAGGGAGGAAGCAATCAGCCCCAGCATTTT. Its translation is CASSRQGGSNQPQHF.

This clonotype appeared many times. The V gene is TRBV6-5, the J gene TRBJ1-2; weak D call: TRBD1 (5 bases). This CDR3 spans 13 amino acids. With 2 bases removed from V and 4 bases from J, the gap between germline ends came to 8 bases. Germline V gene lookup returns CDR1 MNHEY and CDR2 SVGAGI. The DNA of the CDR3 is TGTGCCAGCAGTTACGGGGGGGGCTATGGCTACACCTTC. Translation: CASSYGGGYGYTF.

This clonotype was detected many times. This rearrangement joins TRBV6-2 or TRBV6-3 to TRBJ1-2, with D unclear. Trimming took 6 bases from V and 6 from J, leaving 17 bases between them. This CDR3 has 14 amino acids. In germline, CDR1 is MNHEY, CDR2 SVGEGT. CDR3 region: CASRLARLWDGYTF. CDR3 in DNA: TGTGCCAGCAGACTCGCAAGGTTATGGGATGGCTACACCTTC.

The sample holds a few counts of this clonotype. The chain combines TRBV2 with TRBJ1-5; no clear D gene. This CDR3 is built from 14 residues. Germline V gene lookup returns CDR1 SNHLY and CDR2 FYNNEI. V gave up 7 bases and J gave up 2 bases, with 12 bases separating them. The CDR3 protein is CASTPETGNQPQHF. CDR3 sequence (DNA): TGTGCCAGCACGCCAGAGACGGGCAATCAGCCCCAGCATTTT. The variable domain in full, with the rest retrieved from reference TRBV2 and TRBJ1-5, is EPEVTQTPSHQVTQMGQEVILRCVPISNHLYFYWYRQILGQKVEFLVSFYNNEISEKSEIFDDQFSVERPDGSNFTLKIRSTKLEDSAMYFCASTPETGNQPQHFGDGTRLSIL.